This TCR beta chain derives from a study of cytomegalovirus exposure and HLA in healthy donors. The wider study: Within an early data release were roughly 83 million unique TCRs drawn from HLA-typed donors.

General study results and limits: It was around 160 TCR beta chains that were listed as cytomegalovirus-associated. Previously analyzed data showed that most TCR beta V segments were productive at a frequency of about 87% or about 30%. 16,951 TCR beta sequences were associated with HLA alleles at 0.05 false discovery rate in a later analysis.

Looked up from germline, CDR1 is SGHNT and CDR2 is YYREEE (reference sequence). This CDR3 is built from 16 residues. Trimming took 0 bases from V and 7 from J; bases not matched to a gene: 10. The sample holds a few counts of this clone. Antigen: not known. Amplification used 60 Vbeta primers and 13 Jbeta primers. The data were produced by immunoSEQ multiplex PCR, yet TCRdb's version contains in-frame clones alone and is incomplete. The sample shows 200,000 to 300,000 clones, over 80% of them seen only once. This chain uses TRBV5-4 with TRBJ1-5, with 7 bases aligning to TRBD1. Material: PBMCs. The clonotype comes from a woman in her 40s in good health and CMV-seropositive. For the CDR3, the DNA is TGTGCCAGCAGCTTGGGGGGGGCAGGGGGAGAACAGCCCCAGCATTTT. It is translated as CASSLGGAGGEQPQHF. Complete variable domain (other parts from reference TRBV5-4 and TRBJ1-5): ETGVTQSPTHLIKTRGQQVTLRCSSQSGHNTVSWYQQALGQGPQFIFQYYREEENGRGNFPPRFSGLQFPNYSSELNVNALELDDSALYLCASSLGGAGGEQPQHFGDGTRLSIL.